This TCR beta chain was observed in a study of spatial heterogeneity in lung cancer. Study as a whole: Samples were donated by 72 untreated early-stage non-small cell lung cancer patients. In raw reads, more than 8.5 appearances on average were recorded for each unique TCR and UMI combination. Whole-study findings and limits: Compared with follow-up, resection was when ubiquitous expanded tumor TCRs appeared in blood more.

Trimming cost V 8 bases and J 4 bases, with 15 bases left between them. From germline, CDR1 is MNHEY and CDR2 SMNVEV (reference sequence). CDR3 length equals 14 residues. A distinct unique molecular identifier was carried by each TCR cDNA molecule. One entry per CDR3 protein, called by TCRdb with MiXCR from the 5' RACE reads. The table has 95,000 to 130,000 distinct CDR3 sequences, 12% seen once. Time point noted: blood at routine non-recurrence follow-up after resection. No cells were sorted before sequencing. The whole RNA sequenced was extracted from tumor, nontumor lung or frozen PBMC. On this clonotype itself: Its antigen is undetermined.

Here the sequenced sample was PBMCs, taken at follow-up. This TCR came from a male donor with early-stage non-small cell lung cancer. The chain links TRBV27 to TRBJ1-5; the D is unclear. The CDR3 region is CASGRTGPNQPQHF. In DNA form, the CDR3 reads TGTGCCAGCGGGCGGACGGGCCCGAATCAGCCCCAGCATTTT.